The present entry profiles one T cell receptor beta chain with its context. Its antigen is still unknown. These data belong to a study of healthy donors' naive CD4 and CD8 T cells. Overall study context: TCR alpha primers covered all functional IMGT alpha gene variants.

A linear amplification protocol produced the TCR libraries from around 510 ng of total RNA. A single record per CDR3 protein comes from TCRdb applying MiXCR to the reads. The table has roughly 200,000 distinct CDR3 sequences, 74% seen once. The CDR3 runs to 16 residues. Trimming at V came to 5 bases and at J to 6 bases, leaving 11 bases not matched to a gene. General study results and limits: Positive CDR3 charge linked to CD4+ cells, negative to CD8+ cells.

The sample consisted of naive CD4+ and CD8+ T cells sorted from blood, pooled from several donors. The genes are TRBV12-3 or TRBV12-4 and TRBJ2-7; 12 nucleotides align to TRBD2. The sequence was collected from a pool of human donors in good health; the sample pools cells from several healthy donors. In DNA form, the CDR3 reads TGTGCCAGCAGTGCCACCGGACTAGCGGGGCGTCGCGAGCAGTACTTC. Its protein product is CASSATGLAGRREQYF.